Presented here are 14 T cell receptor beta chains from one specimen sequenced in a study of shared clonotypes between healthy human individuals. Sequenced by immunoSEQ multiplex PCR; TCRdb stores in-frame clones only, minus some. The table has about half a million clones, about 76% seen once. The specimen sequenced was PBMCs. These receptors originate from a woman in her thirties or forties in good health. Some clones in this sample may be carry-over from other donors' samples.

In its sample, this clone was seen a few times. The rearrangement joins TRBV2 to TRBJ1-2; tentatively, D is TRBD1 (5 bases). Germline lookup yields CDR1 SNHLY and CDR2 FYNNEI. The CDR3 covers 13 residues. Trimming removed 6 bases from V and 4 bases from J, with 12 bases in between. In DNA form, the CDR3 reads TGTGCCAGCAGCATCGGGACTCCCTATGGCTACACCTTC. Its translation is CASSIGTPYGYTF. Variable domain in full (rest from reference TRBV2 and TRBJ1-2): EPEVTQTPSHQVTQMGQEVILRCVPISNHLYFYWYRQILGQKVEFLVSFYNNEISEKSEIFDDQFSVERPDGSNFTLKIRSTKLEDSAMYFCASSIGTPYGYTFGSGTRLTVV.

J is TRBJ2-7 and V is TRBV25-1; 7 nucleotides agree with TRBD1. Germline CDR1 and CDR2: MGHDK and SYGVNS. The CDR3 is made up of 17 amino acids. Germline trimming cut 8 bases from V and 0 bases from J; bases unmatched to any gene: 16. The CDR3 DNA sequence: TGTGCCAGCCCAGAAGGCACAGGGGACCTTAGCTCCTACGAGCAGTACTTC. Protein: CASPEGTGDLSSYEQYF.

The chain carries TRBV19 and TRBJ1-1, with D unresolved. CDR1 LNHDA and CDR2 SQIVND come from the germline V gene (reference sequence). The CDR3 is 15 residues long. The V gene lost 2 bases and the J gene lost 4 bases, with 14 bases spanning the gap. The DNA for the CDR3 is TGTGCCAGTAGTATATCAGGCATGGCCCCCACTGAAGCTTTCTTT. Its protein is CASSISGMAPTEAFF.

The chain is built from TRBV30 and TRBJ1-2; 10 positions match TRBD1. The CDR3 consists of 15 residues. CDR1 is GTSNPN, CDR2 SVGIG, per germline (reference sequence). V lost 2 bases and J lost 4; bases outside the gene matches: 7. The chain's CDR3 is CAWSRDRGLIYGYTF. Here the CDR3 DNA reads TGTGCCTGGAGTCGGGACAGGGGCCTCATCTATGGCTACACCTTC.

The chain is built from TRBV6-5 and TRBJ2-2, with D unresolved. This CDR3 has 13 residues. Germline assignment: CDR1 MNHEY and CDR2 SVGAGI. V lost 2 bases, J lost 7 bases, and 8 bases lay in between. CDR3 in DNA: TGTGCCAGCAGTTACAATAGTTTCGGGGAGCTGTTTTTT. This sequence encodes CASSYNSFGELFF.

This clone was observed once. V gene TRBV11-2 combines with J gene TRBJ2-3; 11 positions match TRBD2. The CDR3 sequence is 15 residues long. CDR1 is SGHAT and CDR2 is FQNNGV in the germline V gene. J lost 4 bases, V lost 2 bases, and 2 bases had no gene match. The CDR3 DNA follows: TGTGCCAGCAGCTTAACTAGCGGGAGTCCAGATACGCAGTATTTT. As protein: CASSLTSGSPDTQYF.

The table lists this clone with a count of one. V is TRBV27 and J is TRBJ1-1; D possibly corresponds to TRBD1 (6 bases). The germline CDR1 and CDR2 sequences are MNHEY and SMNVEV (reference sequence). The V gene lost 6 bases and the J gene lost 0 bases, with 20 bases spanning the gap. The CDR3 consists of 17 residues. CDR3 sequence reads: CASRKTGLQLMNTEAFF. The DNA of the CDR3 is TGTGCCAGCAGGAAGACAGGTTTACAACTTATGAACACTGAAGCTTTCTTT.

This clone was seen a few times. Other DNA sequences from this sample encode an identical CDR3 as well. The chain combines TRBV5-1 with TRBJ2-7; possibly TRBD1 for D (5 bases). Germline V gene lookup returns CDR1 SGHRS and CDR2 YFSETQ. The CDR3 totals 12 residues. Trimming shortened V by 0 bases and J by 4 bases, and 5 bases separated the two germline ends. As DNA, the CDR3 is TGCGCCAGCAGCTTGGAGGGGTACGAGCAGTACTTC. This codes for CASSLEGYEQYF. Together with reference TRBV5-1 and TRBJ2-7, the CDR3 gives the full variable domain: KAGVTQTPRYLIKTRGQQVTLSCSPISGHRSVSWYQQTPGQGLQFLFEYFSETQRNKGNFPGRFSGRQFSNSRSEMNVSTLELGDSALYLCASSLEGYEQYFGPGTRLTVT.

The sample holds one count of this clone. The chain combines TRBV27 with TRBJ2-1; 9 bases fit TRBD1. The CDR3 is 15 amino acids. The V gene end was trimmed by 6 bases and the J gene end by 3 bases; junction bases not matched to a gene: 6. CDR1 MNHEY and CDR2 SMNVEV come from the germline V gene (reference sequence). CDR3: CASRPHRGRYNEQFF. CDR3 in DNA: TGTGCCAGCAGGCCCCACAGGGGGCGCTACAATGAGCAGTTCTTC.

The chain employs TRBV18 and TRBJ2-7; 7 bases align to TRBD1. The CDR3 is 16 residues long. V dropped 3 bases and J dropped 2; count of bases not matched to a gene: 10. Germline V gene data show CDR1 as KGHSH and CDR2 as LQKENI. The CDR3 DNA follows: TGTGCCAGCTCACCGACCACAGGGGTGATGACCTACGAGCAGTACTTC. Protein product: CASSPTTGVMTYEQYF.

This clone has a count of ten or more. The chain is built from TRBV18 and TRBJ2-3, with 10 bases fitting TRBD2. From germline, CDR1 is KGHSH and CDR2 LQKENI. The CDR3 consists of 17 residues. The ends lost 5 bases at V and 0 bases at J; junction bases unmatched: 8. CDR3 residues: CASSTTGTSASTDTQYF. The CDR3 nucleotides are TGTGCCAGCTCAACCACCGGGACTAGCGCTAGCACAGATACGCAGTATTTT.

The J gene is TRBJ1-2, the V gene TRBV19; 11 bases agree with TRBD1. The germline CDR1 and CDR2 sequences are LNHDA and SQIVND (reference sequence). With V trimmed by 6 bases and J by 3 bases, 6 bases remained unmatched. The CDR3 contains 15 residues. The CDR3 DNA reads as TGTGCCAGTAGCGCGGACAGGGGGCGCCACTATGGCTACACCTTC. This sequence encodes CASSADRGRHYGYTF.

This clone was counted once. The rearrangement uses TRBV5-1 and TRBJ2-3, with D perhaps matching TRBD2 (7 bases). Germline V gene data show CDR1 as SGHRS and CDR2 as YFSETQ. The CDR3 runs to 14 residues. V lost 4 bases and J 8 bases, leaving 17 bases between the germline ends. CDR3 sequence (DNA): TGCGCCAGCAGCCCCGGCGAGGGAGGGGGTACGCAGTATTTT. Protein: CASSPGEGGGTQYF.

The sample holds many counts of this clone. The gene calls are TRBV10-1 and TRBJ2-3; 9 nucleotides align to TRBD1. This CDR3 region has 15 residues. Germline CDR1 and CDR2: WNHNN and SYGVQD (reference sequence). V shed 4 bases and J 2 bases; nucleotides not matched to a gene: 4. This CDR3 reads CASSGGQGHTDTQYF. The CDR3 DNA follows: TGCGCCAGCAGTGGGGGACAGGGACACACAGATACGCAGTATTTT.